This TCR beta chain was captured by sequencing in a study of T cell responses to AZD1222 COVID-19 vaccine. Repertoires were generated with immunoSEQ multiplex PCR, while TCRdb's copy carries only in-frame clones and drops some. The table records 110,000 to 150,000 clones, roughly 88% of them present only once. Worth noting for this clone: The antigen is undetermined.

Overall study findings and caveats: Donors were chiefly white British, with a greater number of females, and clonal diversity was perhaps underestimated.

CDR3 length: 13 residues. Trimming took off 3 bases at V and 6 bases at J, with 8 bases between the two ends. Per germline, CDR1 MNHEY and CDR2 SVGAGI. The V call is TRBV6-5, the J call TRBJ1-4, with D tentatively TRBD1 (5 bases). This sequence was found in an adult who received the AZD1222 COVID-19 vaccine. This sample comprised peripheral blood, obtained 28 days after the second AZD1222 dose. CDR3 DNA: TGTGCCAGCAGTTATTTAGGGGATGAAAAACTGTTTTTT. Translated: CASSYLGDEKLFF.